These T cell receptor beta chains were read from a single sample in a study of blood T cell repertoires in COVID-19. Clones were sequenced by immunoSEQ multiplex PCR, and TCRdb holds only the in-frame ones, with some missing. The sample records 150,000 to 200,000 clones, about nine tenths being singletons. Sequencing used peripheral blood. Receptors originate from a woman aged 45 to 65 with acute or convalescent COVID-19. CDR3s include the opening cysteine and the closing phenylalanine or tryptophan. D genes are given only for firm matches. A clone size is listed for some rows: how often the clone was seen (once, few, many), or a class if it is expanded.

>TRBJ1-4|-|TRBD1|TRBV5-8
CASSLGDRTNEKLFF
TGTGCCAGCAGCTTGGGGGACAGGACTAATGAAAAACTGTTTTTT
>TRBJ2-2|-|TRBD1|TRBV7-7
CASSRDRNTGELFF
TGTGCCAGCAGCCGGGACAGGAACACCGGGGAGCTGTTTTTT
>TRBJ2-7|-|-|TRBV7-8
CASSLGSRADSYEQYF
TGTGCCAGCAGCTTAGGGTCCAGGGCTGACTCCTACGAGCAGTACTTC
>TRBJ2-1|-|-|TRBV20-1
CSVTGQGEQFF
TGCAGTGTGACCGGCCAGGGTGAGCAGTTCTTC
>TRBJ1-1|once|TRBD1|TRBV7-6
CASRGPGTGNTEAFF
TGTGCCAGCAGGGGACCCGGGACAGGGAACACTGAAGCTTTCTTT
>TRBJ2-7|-|-|TRBV12-5
CASGLRTTYEQYF
TGTGCTAGTGGTCTCCGGACTACCTACGAGCAGTACTTC
>TRBJ1-4|-|-|TRBV5-5
CASSHLEGEYEKLFF
TGTGCCAGCAGCCATCTTGAGGGGGAATATGAAAAACTGTTTTTT
>TRBJ1-1|-|-|TRBV18
CASSPRVGGRATEAFF
TGTGCCAGCTCACCACGTGTCGGGGGGAGGGCCACTGAAGCTTTCTTT
>TRBJ2-7|-|TRBD1|TRBV27
CASSSLGQGPYEQYF
TGTGCCAGCAGTTCCTTGGGACAGGGACCCTACGAGCAGTACTTC
>TRBJ2-2|few|-|TRBV21-1
CASSHRGLRFLTGELFF
TGTGCCAGCAGCCACAGGGGGCTAAGATTTCTCACCGGGGAGCTGTTTTTT
>TRBJ1-2|-|-|TRBV10-3
CAISEGTLNLYTF
TGTGCCATCAGTGAGGGGACATTAAACCTCTATACCTTC
>TRBJ1-4|-|-|TRBV5-4
CASSSGRPATNEKLFF
TGTGCCAGCAGCTCAGGGCGACCTGCAACTAATGAAAAACTGTTTTTT
>TRBJ1-4|once|TRBD1|TRBV6-5
CASSPQTGDGEKLFF
TGTGCCAGCAGCCCCCAGACAGGGGATGGCGAAAAACTGTTTTTT
>TRBJ2-3|-|TRBD2|TRBV9
CASSVGLAGGSLPDTQYF
TGTGCCAGCAGCGTAGGGCTAGCGGGGGGCTCACTCCCAGATACGCAGTATTTT
>TRBJ2-7|-|TRBD2|TRBV18
CASSPLATSDGIEQYF
TGTGCCAGCTCACCTCTTGCGACTAGCGATGGGATAGAGCAGTACTTC
>TRBJ1-6|-|-|TRBV12-3/TRBV12-4
CASSLQLSPLHF
TGTGCCAGCAGCCTACAGCTTTCACCCCTCCACTTT
>TRBJ1-2|-|TRBD1|TRBV19
CASSSQGDYGYTF
TGTGCCAGTAGTTCACAGGGGGACTATGGCTACACCTTC
>TRBJ2-7|-|TRBD2|TRBV13
CASSLGGEGQYF
TGTGCCAGCAGCTTAGGAGGGGAGGGGCAGTACTTC
>TRBJ2-1|-|TRBD2|TRBV7-9
CASSTPLAGGPYNEQFF
TGTGCCAGCAGCACCCCCCTCGCGGGAGGGCCCTACAATGAGCAGTTCTTC
>TRBJ2-7|-|TRBD2|TRBV7-2
CASSGLAGGRYEQYF
TGTGCCAGCAGCGGGTTAGCGGGAGGGCGGTACGAGCAGTACTTC
>TRBJ2-5|-|-|TRBV19
CASMGQDRQGGETQYF
TGTGCCAGTATGGGGCAGGATAGGCAAGGAGGGGAGACCCAGTACTTC
>TRBJ1-2|-|TRBD1|TRBV24-1
CATSANDQGESNYGYTF
TGTGCCACCAGTGCCAATGACCAGGGGGAATCTAACTATGGCTACACCTTC
>TRBJ2-7|-|TRBD2|TRBV5-1
CASSSLAGVSNEQYF
TGCGCCAGCAGCTCTCTAGCGGGAGTCTCCAACGAGCAGTACTTC
>TRBJ1-1|-|TRBD1|TRBV18
CASDETGVNTEAFF
TGTGCCAGCGACGAGACAGGGGTGAACACTGAAGCTTTCTTT